This T cell receptor beta chain was captured by sequencing in a study of T cell repertoires in cytomegalovirus infection. The wider study: Recently identified HLA-C-restricted and well-studied HLA-B-restricted CMV epitopes were used. Study observations and caveats: CMV-specific TCR beta clonotypes restricted by HLA-C were the ones dominating the ex vivo response.

The V gene's germline CDR1 is SNHLY and CDR2 FYNNEI. The V and J ends lost 4 bases and 2 bases respectively, with 23 bases between them. This CDR3 has 18 amino acids. TCRdb processed the reads anew with MiXCR; each CDR3 protein has one entry. The repertoire has about 100,000 distinct CDR3 sequences, roughly 40% of them found once; the top ten carry around 70%. Only a few counts were recorded for this clonotype. Antigen unknown. The chain employs TRBV2 and TRBJ1-2; a weak D match, TRBD1 (6 bases). This specimen consisted of CD8+ T cells from cultured PBMCs, obtained from culture after CMV antigen stimulation. The source of this sequence is a human donor in good health (CMV status not recorded). Some clones in this sample may be carry-over from other donors' samples. CDR3 sequence: CASSVQGTEHPVNYGYTF. The CDR3 coding sequence is TGTGCCAGCAGTGTTCAGGGGACGGAACACCCAGTAAACTATGGCTACACCTTC. Supplemented by reference TRBV2 and TRBJ1-2, the full variable domain reads EPEVTQTPSHQVTQMGQEVILRCVPISNHLYFYWYRQILGQKVEFLVSFYNNEISEKSEIFDDQFSVERPDGSNFTLKIRSTKLEDSAMYFCASSVQGTEHPVNYGYTFGSGTRLTVV.